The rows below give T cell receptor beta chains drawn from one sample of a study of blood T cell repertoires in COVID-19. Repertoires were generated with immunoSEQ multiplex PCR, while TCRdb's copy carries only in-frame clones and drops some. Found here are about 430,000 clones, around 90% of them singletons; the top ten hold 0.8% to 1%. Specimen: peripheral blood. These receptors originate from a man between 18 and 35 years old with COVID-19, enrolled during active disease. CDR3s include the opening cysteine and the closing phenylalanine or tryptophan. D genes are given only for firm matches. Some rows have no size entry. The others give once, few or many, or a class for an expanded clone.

CDR3aa: CATSDFPGGYTF; CDR3nt: TGTGCCACCAGTGATTTTCCGGGTGGCTACACCTTC; v_gene: TRBV24-1; d_gene: NA; abundance: NA; j_gene: TRBJ1-2
CDR3aa: CASSYGGNYGYTF; CDR3nt: TGTGCCAGCAGCTACGGGGGGAACTATGGCTACACCTTC; v_gene: TRBV7-9; d_gene: NA; abundance: NA; j_gene: TRBJ1-2
CDR3aa: CASSAEQGTYNSPLHF; CDR3nt: TGTGCCAGCAGCGCAGAACAGGGGACCTATAATTCACCCCTCCACTTT; v_gene: TRBV7-8; d_gene: TRBD1; abundance: NA; j_gene: TRBJ1-6
CDR3aa: CSVEDDRAGETQYF; CDR3nt: TGCAGCGTTGAAGACGACAGGGCTGGGGAGACCCAGTACTTC; v_gene: TRBV29-1; d_gene: TRBD1; abundance: NA; j_gene: TRBJ2-5
CDR3aa: CASSYPPDGYTF; CDR3nt: TGTGCCAGCAGTTACCCACCAGATGGCTACACCTTC; v_gene: TRBV6-5; d_gene: NA; abundance: NA; j_gene: TRBJ1-2
CDR3aa: CASSIVDSGNEQFF; CDR3nt: TGTGCCAGTAGTATTGTCGATAGCGGCAATGAGCAGTTCTTC; v_gene: TRBV19; d_gene: NA; abundance: NA; j_gene: TRBJ2-1
CDR3aa: CALSPTTSSDTQYF; CDR3nt: TGTGCCCTCTCGCCCACGACTAGTTCGGATACGCAGTATTTT; v_gene: TRBV2; d_gene: NA; abundance: NA; j_gene: TRBJ2-3
CDR3aa: CASSFRDRGRGQYF; CDR3nt: TGTGCCAGCAGCTTTCGGGACAGGGGCAGGGGCCAGTACTTC; v_gene: TRBV3-1/TRBV3-2; d_gene: TRBD1; abundance: NA; j_gene: TRBJ2-5
CDR3aa: CASKGTSGTDTQYF; CDR3nt: TGTGCCAGCAAAGGGACTAGCGGCACAGATACGCAGTATTTT; v_gene: TRBV2; d_gene: TRBD2; abundance: NA; j_gene: TRBJ2-3
CDR3aa: CASSLPGIRGNEQFF; CDR3nt: TGTGCCAGCAGCTTACCTGGGATCAGAGGGAATGAGCAGTTCTTC; v_gene: TRBV5-4; d_gene: NA; abundance: once; j_gene: TRBJ2-1
CDR3aa: CATSRPAGLQRYEQYF; CDR3nt: TGTGCCACCAGCAGACCGGCGGGACTACAGCGTTACGAGCAGTACTTC; v_gene: TRBV15; d_gene: TRBD2; abundance: NA; j_gene: TRBJ2-7
CDR3aa: CASSLNYRTYNEQFF; CDR3nt: TGTGCCAGCAGCCTAAACTACCGAACCTACAATGAGCAGTTCTTC; v_gene: TRBV11-3; d_gene: NA; abundance: NA; j_gene: TRBJ2-1
CDR3aa: CASSFGSGGNTGELFF; CDR3nt: TGTGCCAGCAGCTTCGGTAGCGGAGGGAACACCGGGGAGCTGTTTTTT; v_gene: TRBV7-6; d_gene: NA; abundance: NA; j_gene: TRBJ2-2
CDR3aa: CASSADRGPNYGYTF; CDR3nt: TGTGCCAGCTCAGCGGACAGGGGGCCTAACTATGGCTACACCTTC; v_gene: TRBV18; d_gene: TRBD1; abundance: NA; j_gene: TRBJ1-2
CDR3aa: CASSSPGQGSGYTF; CDR3nt: TGTGCCAGCAGCTCGCCGGGACAGGGGTCTGGCTACACCTTC; v_gene: TRBV5-4; d_gene: TRBD1; abundance: NA; j_gene: TRBJ1-2
CDR3aa: CASSPRQRLGYEQYF; CDR3nt: TGTGCCAGCAGCCCCCGACAGCGCCTAGGATACGAGCAGTACTTC; v_gene: TRBV13; d_gene: NA; abundance: NA; j_gene: TRBJ2-7
CDR3aa: CASSPGPGQGYGYTF; CDR3nt: TGCGCCAGCAGCCCGGGACCGGGACAGGGCTATGGCTACACCTTC; v_gene: TRBV5-1; d_gene: TRBD1; abundance: NA; j_gene: TRBJ1-2
CDR3aa: CASSLSWKDRAFYEQYF; CDR3nt: TGTGCCAGCAGCTTAAGTTGGAAAGACAGAGCTTTCTACGAGCAGTACTTC; v_gene: TRBV7-9; d_gene: NA; abundance: few; j_gene: TRBJ2-7
CDR3aa: CASSQTWDSKAFF; CDR3nt: TGTGCCAGCAGCCAAACCTGGGACAGCAAAGCTTTCTTT; v_gene: TRBV3-1/TRBV3-2; d_gene: TRBD1; abundance: NA; j_gene: TRBJ1-1
CDR3aa: CATSLTGYDEQYF; CDR3nt: TGTGCCACCAGTTTAACAGGTTACGACGAGCAGTACTTC; v_gene: TRBV24-1; d_gene: NA; abundance: NA; j_gene: TRBJ2-7